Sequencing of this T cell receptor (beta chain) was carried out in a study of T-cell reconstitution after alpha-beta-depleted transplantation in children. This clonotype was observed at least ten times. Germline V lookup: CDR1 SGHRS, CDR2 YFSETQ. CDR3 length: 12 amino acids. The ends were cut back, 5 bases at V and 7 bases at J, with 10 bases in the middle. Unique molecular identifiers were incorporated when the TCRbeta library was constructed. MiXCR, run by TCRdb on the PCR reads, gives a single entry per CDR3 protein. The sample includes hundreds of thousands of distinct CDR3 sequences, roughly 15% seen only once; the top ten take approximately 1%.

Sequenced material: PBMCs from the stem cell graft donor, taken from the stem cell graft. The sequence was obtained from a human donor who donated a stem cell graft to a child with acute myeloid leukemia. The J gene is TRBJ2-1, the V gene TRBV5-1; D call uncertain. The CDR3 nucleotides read TGCGCCAGCAGTTTAGAAATTAATGAGCAGTTCTTC. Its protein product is CASSLEINEQFF.